The following is a T cell receptor (beta chain) sequence with its context. Its target is not known. Trimming removed 2 bases from V and 14 bases from J; junction bases left unmatched: 9. Germline V gene sequence: CDR1 LGHDT, CDR2 YNNKEL (reference sequence). This CDR3 has 13 residues. The sample is drawn from a study of T cell responses to AZD1222 COVID-19 vaccine. The study, taken as a whole, reports: CD4 TCRs covered the whole spike, strongest at regions 160-218 and 743-854. After the peak T cell response, and only then, were repertoires sampled. Among spike-specific TCRs, nearly half reportedly target unmutated variant regions. Mostly white British, mostly female donors; authors suggested clonal diversity may be underestimated.

Sequencing was performed with immunoSEQ multiplex PCR; in TCRdb, only in-frame clones are kept and a portion is missing. The sample consists of 120,000 to 150,000 clones, around 88% of them appearing once. The genes are TRBV3-1 (or the pseudogene TRBV3-2) and TRBJ2-1, with 7 bases identical to TRBD2. This clonotype was sampled from an adult in good health. The sample was peripheral blood, taken on day 0 of MenACWY control vaccination. The DNA of the CDR3 is TGTGCCAGCAGCCAAAGCTCAAGCGGGACGAAGTTCTTC. Translating it yields CASSQSSSGTKFF.